This T cell receptor beta chain was documented in a study of shared clonotypes between healthy human individuals. In the naive CD8 group, cells lacked CD45RO and were positively selected for CCR7, so terminally differentiated effector memory CD45RA+ cells were left out. From germline, CDR1 is MNHEY and CDR2 SMNVEV (reference sequence). Unmatched junction bases numbered 4, after V lost 1 base and J lost 3 bases. The length of the CDR3 is 16 residues. Clones were sequenced by immunoSEQ multiplex PCR, and TCRdb holds only the in-frame ones, with some missing. Among just over 2,000,000 clones listed, about 95% were seen once.

The sequence was obtained from a man younger than 30 in good health. The sequenced sample was naive CD8+ T cells sorted from blood. This sequence joins TRBV27 and TRBJ2-2; 8 bases are shared with TRBD1. The CDR3 bases are TGTGCCAGCAGTTTATATCAGGGGGCTCACACCGGGGAGCTGTTTTTT. It encodes CASSLYQGAHTGELFF.